Reported below is one TCR beta chain. Antigen specificity is unknown. This CDR3 is built from 14 residues. Trimming stripped 3 bases from V and 4 bases from J, with 12 bases between. In germline, CDR1 is LNHDA, CDR2 SQIVND (reference sequence). The sample belongs to a study of radiotherapy plus CTLA-4 blockade in lung cancer. Study summary: Objective response was observed in about 19% of patients, and disease control in around 31%.

Libraries were prepared by immunoSEQ multiplex PCR; TCRdb keeps only in-frame clonotypes and omits some of them. The repertoire consists of 90,000 to 100,000 clones, with 65% to 80% occurring once and the leading ten covering 2.5% to 3.5%. Those with chemo-refractory metastatic non-small-cell lung cancer were treated with focal radiation combined with CTLA-4 blockade using ipilimumab. Study-wide points: Clones derived from tumor TCRs expanded in blood after radiotherapy plus ipilimumab. Reports state that early shifts in blood T cell clones, with interferon-beta, best predicted response.

The J gene is TRBJ1-1, the V gene TRBV19, with D tentatively TRBD1 (6 bases). The sequencing used peripheral blood, collected from a patient treated with radiotherapy plus ipilimumab. The TCR sequence derives from a human donor with non-small cell lung cancer who had a partial response to radiotherapy plus ipilimumab. Some clones in this sample may be carry-over from other donors' samples. CDR3 sequence reads: CASSMGQGSTEAFF. The CDR3 DNA sequence: TGTGCCAGTAGTATGGGGCAGGGGAGCACTGAAGCTTTCTTT.